This note documents a single T cell receptor beta chain sequence. TCRdb reprocessed the RT-PCR reads via MiXCR and lists one record per CDR3 protein. The table records about 400,000 distinct CDR3 sequences, around 16% of them present only once. The data were obtained in a study of patients and donors after allogeneic stem cell transplantation. The CDR3 extends over 16 amino acids. Looked up from germline, CDR1 is SGHRS and CDR2 is YFSETQ. J gave up 5 bases and V 4 bases, and 11 bases lay outside the gene matches. The genes are TRBV5-1 and TRBJ1-1; 10 bases match TRBD1. Material: blood, either unsorted or a sorted T cell fraction (not recorded which). The receptor comes from a human donor who was either an allogeneic HSCT recipient or a stem cell or donor lymphocyte infusion donor (not recorded which). It is not recorded whose cells these are; they may come from a transplant donor. CDR3 nucleotides: TGCGCCAGCAGCAACGGACAGGGGGAAGGGGGGACTGAAGCTTTCTTT. Amino acids: CASSNGQGEGGTEAFF.